This TCR beta chain was captured by sequencing in a study of early T cells in non-severe SARS-CoV-2 infection. This clonotype is medium-sized. CDR1 is DFQATT, CDR2 SNEGSKA, per germline (reference sequence). V was clipped by 4 bases and J by 2 bases; unmatched bases: 8. This CDR3 has 17 residues. TCRdb re-analysed the 5' RACE reads in MiXCR, keeping a single row per CDR3 protein. The repertoire consists of under 20,000 distinct CDR3 sequences, with about 4% occurring once and the leading ten covering over 7%. This receptor was taken from an adult who was a healthcare worker with PCR-confirmed SARS-CoV-2 infection or an uninfected control (not recorded which). What was sequenced was whole blood. V usage is TRBV20-1 and J usage is TRBJ2-1; TRBD2 matches 13 bases. The CDR3 region is CSATRLAGGGTYNEQFF. The CDR3 coding sequence is TGCAGTGCTACAAGACTAGCGGGGGGTGGGACCTACAATGAGCAGTTCTTC.